A single sample is the source of the 12 T cell receptor beta chains below, sequenced in a study of T cells expressing NK-cell markers. With the 5' RACE reads reprocessed, TCRdb shows one record per CDR3 protein and no DNA. The sample's table shows roughly 390,000 distinct CDR3 sequences. Input material: blood T cells: a sorted CD56 or NKG2C T cell subset, CD4+ or CD8+ T cells, or bulk PBMC T cells (not recorded which). These TCRs come from a man aged 18 to 69 in good health.

The chain carries TRBV1 and TRBJ2-5; the TCRdb D gene call, TRBD2, has no DNA to confirm it. TRBV1 is described as a pseudogene. There are 21 residues in the CDR3. CDR3 amino acids: CTSSQDRLEGLAGDLSETQYF.

CDR3 protein: CASSIDTSGANVLTF. The rearrangement links TRBV19 to TRBJ2-6. The CDR3 is made up of 15 amino acids. Germline values: CDR1 LNHDA, CDR2 SQIVND (reference sequence).

The chain carries TRBV19 and TRBJ2-7; TCRdb's assignment of TRBD2 cannot be checked, as there is no DNA. Germline V gene lookup returns CDR1 LNHDA and CDR2 SQIVND (reference sequence). The CDR3 totals 14 residues. The CDR3 loop is CASSKAGPTYEQYF.

V usage is TRBV2 and J usage is TRBJ2-7; the TRBD2 assignment by TCRdb is unverifiable without DNA. CDR1 and CDR2 (germline): SNHLY, FYNNEI. CDR3 size: 16 residues. CDR3 in amino acids: CASTTLTSGASYEQYF.

The chain employs TRBV12-3 or TRBV12-4 and TRBJ2-1; TCRdb lists TRBD1, though no DNA is available to test this call. This CDR3 region has 15 residues. CDR3 loop: CASALRQGADNEQFF.

The J gene is TRBJ2-3, the V gene TRBV5-1; as DNA is missing, the TRBD2 call by TCRdb cannot be tested. The CDR3 spans 15 residues. Germline CDR1 reads SGHRS; CDR2 reads YFSETQ. The CDR3 is CASNLAGARTDTQYF. Complete variable domain (other parts from reference TRBV5-1 and TRBJ2-3): KAGVTQTPRYLIKTRGQQVTLSCSPISGHRSVSWYQQTPGQGLQFLFEYFSETQRNKGNFPGRFSGRQFSNSRSEMNVSTLELGDSALYLCASNLAGARTDTQYFGPGTRLTVL.

V is TRBV20-1 and J is TRBJ2-3; the D gene TCRdb calls, TRBD2, cannot be checked with no DNA. This CDR3 spans 13 amino acids. Germline loops: CDR1 DFQATT, CDR2 SNEGSKA (reference sequence). The CDR3 sequence: CSARTSGAYTQYF.

The rearrangement links TRBV20-1 to TRBJ2-1; the D gene TCRdb calls, TRBD1, cannot be checked with no DNA. Germline V gives CDR1 DFQATT, CDR2 SNEGSKA (reference sequence). This CDR3 has 15 amino acids. The CDR3 sequence: CSASVRGLAYNEQFF.

The genes are TRBV24-1 and TRBJ1-3. This CDR3 is built from 17 residues. The germline V gene has CDR1 KGHDR and CDR2 SFDVKD. Here the CDR3 reads CATSDPADASSGNTIYF.

V is TRBV12-3 or TRBV12-4 and J is TRBJ2-7. CDR3 length: 11 amino acids. CDR3 sequence: CASADSYEQYF.

V is TRBV7-2 and J is TRBJ1-1; the D call of TRBD1 rests on TCRdb alone, since no DNA is present to check it. The germline CDR1 and CDR2 sequences are SGHTA and FQGNSA. The CDR3 runs to 16 residues. CDR3 residues: CASSLETGGTNTEAFF.

The chain employs TRBV4-1 and TRBJ2-7. The CDR3 spans 13 residues. Germline V lookup: CDR1 MGHRA, CDR2 YSYEKL. The CDR3 protein is CASSHLTAYEQYF.